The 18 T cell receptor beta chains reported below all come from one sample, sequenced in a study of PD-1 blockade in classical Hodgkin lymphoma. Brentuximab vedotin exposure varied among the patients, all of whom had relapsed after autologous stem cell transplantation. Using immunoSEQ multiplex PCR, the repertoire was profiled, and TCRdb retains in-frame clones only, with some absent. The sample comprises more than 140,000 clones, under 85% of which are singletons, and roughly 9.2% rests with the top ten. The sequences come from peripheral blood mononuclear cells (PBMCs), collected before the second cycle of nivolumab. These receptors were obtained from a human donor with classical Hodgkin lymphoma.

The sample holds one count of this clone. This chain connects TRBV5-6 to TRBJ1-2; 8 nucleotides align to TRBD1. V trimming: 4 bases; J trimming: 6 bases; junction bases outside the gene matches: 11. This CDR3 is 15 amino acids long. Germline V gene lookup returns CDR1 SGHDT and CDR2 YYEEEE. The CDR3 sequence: CASSLRQGQYHGYTF. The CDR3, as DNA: TGTGCCAGCAGCCTTAGACAGGGGCAATACCATGGCTACACCTTC. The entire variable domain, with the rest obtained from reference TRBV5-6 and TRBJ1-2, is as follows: DAGVTQSPTHLIKTRGQQVTLRCSPKSGHDTVSWYQQALGQGPQFIFQYYEEEERQRGNFPDRFSGHQFPNYSSELNVNALLLGDSALYLCASSLRQGQYHGYTFGSGTRLTVV.

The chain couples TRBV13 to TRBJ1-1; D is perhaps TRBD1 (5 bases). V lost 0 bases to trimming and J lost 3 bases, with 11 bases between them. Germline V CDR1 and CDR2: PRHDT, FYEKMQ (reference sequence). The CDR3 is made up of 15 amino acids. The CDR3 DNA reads TGTGCCAGCAGCTTAGGCCTAATAGGGGACACTGAAGCTTTCTTT. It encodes CASSLGLIGDTEAFF.

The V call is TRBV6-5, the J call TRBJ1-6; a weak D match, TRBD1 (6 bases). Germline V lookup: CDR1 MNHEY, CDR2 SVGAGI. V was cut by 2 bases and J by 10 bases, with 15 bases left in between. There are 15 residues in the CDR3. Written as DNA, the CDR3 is TGTGCCAGCAGTTACGGGGGGCGAGTTAGGTCACCCCTCCACTTT. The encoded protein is CASSYGGRVRSPLHF.

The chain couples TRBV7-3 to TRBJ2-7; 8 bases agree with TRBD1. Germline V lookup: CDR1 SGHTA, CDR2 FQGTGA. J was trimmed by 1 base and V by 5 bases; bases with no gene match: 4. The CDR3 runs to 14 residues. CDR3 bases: TGTGCCAGCAGCCAGGGGGCGGGGTCCTACGAGCAGTACTTC. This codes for CASSQGAGSYEQYF.

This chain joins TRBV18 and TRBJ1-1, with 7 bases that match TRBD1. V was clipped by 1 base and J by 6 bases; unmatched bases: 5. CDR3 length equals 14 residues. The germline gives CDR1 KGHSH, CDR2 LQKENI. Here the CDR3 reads CASSPQGAVAEAFF. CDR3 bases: TGTGCCAGCTCACCACAGGGGGCGGTAGCTGAAGCTTTCTTT.

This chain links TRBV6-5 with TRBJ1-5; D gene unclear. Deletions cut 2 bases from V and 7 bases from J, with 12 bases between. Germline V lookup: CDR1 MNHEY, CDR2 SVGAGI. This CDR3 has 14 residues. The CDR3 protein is CASSYRGSGQPQHF. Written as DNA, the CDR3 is TGTGCCAGCAGTTACAGAGGTTCGGGACAGCCCCAGCATTTT.

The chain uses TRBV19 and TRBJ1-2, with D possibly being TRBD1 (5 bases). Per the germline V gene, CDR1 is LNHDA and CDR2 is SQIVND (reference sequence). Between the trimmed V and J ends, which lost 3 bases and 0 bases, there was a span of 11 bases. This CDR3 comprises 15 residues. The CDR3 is CASSISWGTNYGYTF. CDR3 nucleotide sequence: TGTGCCAGTAGTATTAGCTGGGGGACTAACTATGGCTACACCTTC.

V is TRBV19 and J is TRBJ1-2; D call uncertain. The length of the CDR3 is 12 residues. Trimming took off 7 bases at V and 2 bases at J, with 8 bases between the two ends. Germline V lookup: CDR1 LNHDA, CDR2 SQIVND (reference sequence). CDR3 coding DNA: TGTGCCAGTACCCAAGACAACTATGGCTACACCTTC. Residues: CASTQDNYGYTF.

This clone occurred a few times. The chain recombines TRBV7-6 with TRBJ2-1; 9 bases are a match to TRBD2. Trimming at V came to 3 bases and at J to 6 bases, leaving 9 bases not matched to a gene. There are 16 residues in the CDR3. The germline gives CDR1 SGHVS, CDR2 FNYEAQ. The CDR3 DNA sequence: TGTGCCAGCAGCTTGGCCGCGGGACTAGCTTCCAATGAGCAGTTCTTC. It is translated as CASSLAAGLASNEQFF. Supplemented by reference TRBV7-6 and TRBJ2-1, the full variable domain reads GAGVSQSPRYKVTKRGQDVALRCDPISGHVSLYWYRQALGQGPEFLTYFNYEAQQDKSGLPNDRFSAERPEGSISTLTIQRTEQRDSAMYRCASSLAAGLASNEQFFGPGTRLTVL.

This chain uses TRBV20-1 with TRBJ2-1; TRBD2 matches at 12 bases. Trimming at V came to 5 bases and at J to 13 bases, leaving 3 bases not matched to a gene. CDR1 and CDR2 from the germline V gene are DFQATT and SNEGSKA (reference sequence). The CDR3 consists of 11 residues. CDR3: CSAGLAGIQFF. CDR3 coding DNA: TGCAGTGCTGGACTAGCGGGAATACAGTTCTTC.

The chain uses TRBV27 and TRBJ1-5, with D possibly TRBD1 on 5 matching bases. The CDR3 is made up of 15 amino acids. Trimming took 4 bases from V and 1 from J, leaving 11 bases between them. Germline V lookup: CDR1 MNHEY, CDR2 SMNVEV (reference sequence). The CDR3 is CASSSGDWSNQPQHF. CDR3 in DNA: TGTGCCAGCAGTTCCGGGGACTGGAGCAATCAGCCCCAGCATTTT.

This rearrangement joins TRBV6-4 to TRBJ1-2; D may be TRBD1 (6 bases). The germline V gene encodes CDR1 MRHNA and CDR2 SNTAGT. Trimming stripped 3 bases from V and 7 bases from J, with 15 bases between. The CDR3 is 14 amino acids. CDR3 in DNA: TGTGCCAGCAGTGATCGGGGGGCGGGTTTTGGCTACACCTTC. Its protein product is CASSDRGAGFGYTF.

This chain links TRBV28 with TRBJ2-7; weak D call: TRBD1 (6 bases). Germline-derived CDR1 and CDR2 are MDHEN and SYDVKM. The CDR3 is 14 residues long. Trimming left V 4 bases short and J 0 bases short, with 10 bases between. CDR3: CASSYPGHSYEQYF. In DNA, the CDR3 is TGTGCCAGCAGTTACCCGGGACACTCCTACGAGCAGTACTTC.

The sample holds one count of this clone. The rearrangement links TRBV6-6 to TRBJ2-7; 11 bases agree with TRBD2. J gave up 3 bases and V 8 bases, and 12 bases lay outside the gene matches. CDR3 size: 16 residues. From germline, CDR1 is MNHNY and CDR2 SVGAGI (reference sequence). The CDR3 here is CASRSPLAGDYYEQYF. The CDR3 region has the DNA TGTGCCAGCCGCAGCCCACTAGCGGGAGACTACTACGAGCAGTACTTC.

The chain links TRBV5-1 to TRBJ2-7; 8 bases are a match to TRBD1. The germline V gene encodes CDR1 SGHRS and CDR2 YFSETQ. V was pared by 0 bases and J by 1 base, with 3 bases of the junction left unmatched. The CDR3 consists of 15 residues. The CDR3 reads CASSLGDRTSYEQYF. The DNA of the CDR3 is TGCGCCAGCAGCTTGGGGGACAGGACTTCCTACGAGCAGTACTTC.

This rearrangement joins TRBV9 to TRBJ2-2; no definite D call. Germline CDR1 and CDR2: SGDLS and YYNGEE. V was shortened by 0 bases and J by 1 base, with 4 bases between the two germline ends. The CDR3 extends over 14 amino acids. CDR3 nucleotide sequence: TGTGCCAGCAGCGTAGAGAGGAACACCGGGGAGCTGTTTTTT. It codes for CASSVERNTGELFF.

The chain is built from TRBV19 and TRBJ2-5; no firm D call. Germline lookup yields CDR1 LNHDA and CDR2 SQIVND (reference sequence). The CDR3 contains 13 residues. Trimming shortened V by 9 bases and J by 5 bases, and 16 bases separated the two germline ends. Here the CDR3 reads CARRRLSTETQYF. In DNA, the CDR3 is TGTGCCAGGAGAAGACTCAGTACGGAGACCCAGTACTTC.

The CDR3 reads CASSPTGVKVDEQFF. CDR3 nucleotides: TGTGCCAGCAGCCCGACAGGGGTAAAGGTCGATGAGCAGTTCTTC. J is TRBJ2-1 and V is TRBV5-6; 8 nucleotides agree with TRBD1. This CDR3 contains 15 residues. Looked up from germline, CDR1 is SGHDT and CDR2 is YYEEEE. The V gene end was trimmed by 4 bases and the J gene end by 8 bases; junction bases not matched to a gene: 11.